Sequencing of this T cell receptor (beta chain) was carried out in a study of blood T cell repertoires in COVID-19. Study information: Sample material is recorded as cDNA or gDNA derived from T cells, B-cell-depleted T cells, or PBMCs.

Method: immunoSEQ multiplex PCR; TCRdb's copy keeps in-frame clones and lacks some. In the table there are more than 150,000 clones, approximately 85% of which are singletons. Trimming cost V 6 bases and J 4 bases, with 12 bases left between them. Germline V CDR1 and CDR2: MNHEY, SVGEGT. This CDR3 region has 13 residues. The specimen sequenced was peripheral blood. The source of this sequence is a woman older than 75 with acute or convalescent COVID-19. This chain joins TRBV6-2 or TRBV6-3 and TRBJ1-2, with a weak D call TRBD1 (6 bases). The CDR3 sequence: CASSTTDSYGYTF. The CDR3 DNA is TGTGCCAGCAGCACCACGGACAGCTATGGCTACACCTTC.